This T cell receptor beta chain derives from a study of T cells in Graves' hyperthyroidism and ophthalmopathy. The CDR3 sequence is 16 residues long. Germline CDR1 and CDR2: KGHSH and LQKENI. Trimming removed 3 bases from V and 7 bases from J; junction bases left unmatched: 14. Template material for amplifying TCR beta CDR3 regions consisted of RNA transcripts. A first-round RT-PCR of the TCR CDR3 used the HTBI primer set. TCRdb re-derived calls from the multiplex PCR reads in MiXCR, one entry per CDR3 protein. The sample comprises hundreds of thousands of distinct CDR3 sequences, around 15% of which are singletons, and 10% rests with the top ten.

The chain links TRBV18 to TRBJ2-5; 7 positions match TRBD1. The receptor's source is a woman between 18 and 30 years old with Graves' hyperthyroidism. The sample comprised blood. The CDR3 DNA sequence: TGTGCCAGCTCACCCTTAACTGGGACAGAGAGAGTGACCCAGTACTTC. This encodes CASSPLTGTERVTQYF.